A single T cell receptor (beta chain) is shown here with its context. Amplification started from genomic DNA. The TCR beta CDR3 region was amplified using 30 forward and 13 reverse primers. TCRdb independently ran MiXCR on the multiplex PCR reads; one entry per CDR3 protein. The sample gives around 300,000 distinct CDR3 sequences, around 47% of which show up once; approximately 15% is in the top ten. This sample is drawn from a study of type 1 and type 2 diabetes patients. This sequence was found in a man between 18 and 29 years old with type 2 diabetes. The sample taken for sequencing was peripheral blood mononuclear cells (PBMCs).

The CDR3 bases are TGTGCCAGAAGGGGGGGCGCAAGGAGCAATCAGCCCCAGCATTTT. It is translated as CARRGGARSNQPQHF. The chain employs TRBV7-9 and TRBJ1-5, with TRBD1 as a possible D gene (6 bases). The CDR3 length is 15 residues. Germline V gene lookup returns CDR1 SEHNR and CDR2 FQNEAQ (reference sequence). The germline V and J ends were trimmed by 9 bases and 1 base, with 16 bases remaining between them.